A selection of T cell receptor beta chains follows, all from one sample in a study of monozygotic twins with cystic fibrosis. TCRdb keeps only in-frame clones here, not all; method: immunoSEQ multiplex PCR. This table has about 32,000 clones, under 95% appearing once. Material: blood. The receptors were sampled from a girl aged 2-10 years with cystic fibrosis. Each CDR3 is given with its conserved first and last residue. Fields, in order: J gene, V gene, D gene, clone size, CDR3 protein, CDR3 DNA. D genes are given only for firm matches. Rows may omit the clone size; those that give it use once, few, many or a size class.

>TRBJ2-7|TRBV27|TRBD1|.
CASSDRGTGLTYEQYF
TGTGCCAGCAGTGACCGAGGGACAGGCTTAACCTACGAGCAGTACTTC
>TRBJ1-4|TRBV9|.|.
CASSSEGGLNEKLFF
TGTGCCAGCAGCTCAGAGGGAGGGCTTAATGAAAAACTGTTTTTT
>TRBJ2-3|TRBV29-1|.|.
CSVGRGTDTQYF
TGCAGCGTTGGACGTGGCACAGATACGCAGTATTTT
>TRBJ1-1|TRBV12-5|.|.
CASGIGTYDTEAFF
TGTGCTAGTGGTATTGGGACATACGACACTGAAGCTTTCTTT
>TRBJ2-2|TRBV27|.|.
CASSDRENTGELFF
TGTGCCAGCAGTGATCGAGAAAACACCGGGGAGCTGTTTTTT
>TRBJ2-5|TRBV6-1|TRBD2|.
CASSDGREETQYF
TGTGCCAGCAGTGATGGGAGGGAAGAGACCCAGTACTTC
>TRBJ1-3|TRBV27|.|.
CASSPQGSGNTIYF
TGTGCCAGCAGTCCACAGGGCTCTGGAAACACCATATATTTT
>TRBJ1-6|TRBV19|.|.
CASSTSGGFNSPLHF
TGTGCCAGTAGTACCAGTGGAGGGTTTAATTCACCCCTCCACTTT
>TRBJ1-2|TRBV6-6|.|.
CASSFTDGYTF
TGTGCCAGCAGTTTCACCGACGGCTACACCTTC
>TRBJ2-6|TRBV27|.|.
CASSLLSSGANVLTF
TGTGCCAGCAGTTTACTTAGCTCTGGGGCCAACGTCCTGACTTTC
>TRBJ2-7|TRBV7-6|.|.
CASSSFRGPPYEQYF
TGTGCCAGCAGCTCATTCAGGGGACCCCCCTACGAGCAGTACTTC
>TRBJ2-7|TRBV7-9|TRBD1|.
CASSSDRLTYEQYF
TGTGCCAGCAGCTCGGACAGGCTAACCTACGAGCAGTACTTC
>TRBJ2-5|TRBV4-1|.|.
CASSQDSHGGSTGAQYF
TGCGCCAGCAGCCAAGATTCTCATGGTGGCAGCACCGGGGCCCAGTACTTC
>TRBJ2-1|TRBV11-2|.|.
CASSLAGANEQFF
TGTGCCAGCAGCTTAGCGGGGGCGAATGAGCAGTTCTTC
>TRBJ2-1|TRBV28|TRBD2|.
CASSSYRRASGRYNEQFF
TGTGCCAGCAGTTCCTACCGTCGGGCTAGCGGGAGATACAATGAGCAGTTCTTC
>TRBJ1-1|TRBV9|.|.
CASSVESRGNTEAFF
TGTGCCAGCAGCGTAGAGAGTCGCGGGAACACTGAAGCTTTCTTT
>TRBJ1-4|TRBV30|.|.
CACEGNNEKLFF
TGTGCCTGCGAGGGAAATAATGAAAAACTGTTTTTT
>TRBJ2-7|TRBV27|.|once
CASSPLESSYEQYF
TGTGCCAGCAGTCCGCTCGAAAGCTCCTACGAGCAGTACTTC
>TRBJ1-4|TRBV18|.|once
CASSPRNGQSGATNEKLFF
TGTGCCAGCTCACCACGAAACGGACAGTCTGGGGCAACTAATGAAAAACTGTTTTTT
>TRBJ2-5|TRBV5-5|.|.
CASSSGGETQYF
TGTGCCAGCAGTTCCGGTGGAGAGACCCAGTACTTC
>TRBJ1-3|TRBV5-1|TRBD1|.
CASSGDRGNTIYF
TGCGCCAGCAGCGGGGACAGGGGGAACACCATATATTTT
>TRBJ1-1|TRBV30|.|.
CAWRKREVNTEAFF
TGTGCCTGGCGGAAGAGGGAGGTGAACACTGAAGCTTTCTTT
>TRBJ1-1|TRBV6-5|.|.
CASSYRGGPNTEAFF
TGTGCCAGCAGTTATAGGGGGGGGCCGAACACTGAAGCTTTCTTT
>TRBJ1-5|TRBV7-2|.|.
CASSLAGFRNQPQHF
TGTGCCAGCAGCTTAGCAGGGTTCCGGAATCAGCCCCAGCATTTT
>TRBJ2-3|TRBV7-3|TRBD2|.
CASSSLAGAGGTQYF
TGTGCCAGCAGCTCACTAGCGGGAGCCGGGGGTACGCAGTATTTT
>TRBJ1-4|TRBV10-3|TRBD1|.
CAISESDRANEKLFF
TGTGCCATCAGTGAGTCGGACAGGGCGAATGAAAAACTGTTTTTT
>TRBJ2-1|TRBV27|TRBD2|.
CASSASGRLNEQFF
TGTGCCAGCAGCGCTAGCGGGAGGCTAAATGAGCAGTTCTTC
>TRBJ1-2|TRBV7-8|.|.
CASSLRGDGGYGYTF
TGTGCCAGCAGCTTAAGGGGCGACGGGGGCTATGGCTACACCTTC
>TRBJ2-1|TRBV7-2|TRBD1|.
CASSWDRLVYNEQFF
TGTGCCAGCAGCTGGGACAGGTTAGTTTACAATGAGCAGTTCTTC
>TRBJ1-1|TRBV10-3|TRBD1|.
CAIRDRGLNTEAFF
TGTGCCATCAGGGACAGGGGTTTGAACACTGAAGCTTTCTTT
>TRBJ2-7|TRBV7-2|TRBD2|.
CASSQGLVSEQYF
TGTGCCAGCAGCCAGGGACTAGTAAGCGAGCAGTACTTC
>TRBJ2-5|TRBV12-5|.|once
CASGLMSATQETQYF
TGTGCTAGTGGTTTGATGTCGGCCACTCAAGAGACCCAGTACTTC
>TRBJ2-7|TRBV13|TRBD2|.
CASSETSGAYEQYF
TGTGCCAGCAGCGAAACTAGCGGTGCCTACGAGCAGTACTTC
>TRBJ1-5|TRBV7-6|.|.
CASSPPGATQPQHF
TGTGCCAGCAGCCCCCCAGGGGCGACTCAGCCCCAGCATTTT
>TRBJ1-1|TRBV6-5|.|.
CASRPAGTANTEAFF
TGTGCCAGCAGACCCGCCGGGACGGCGAACACTGAAGCTTTCTTT
>TRBJ2-3|TRBV9|.|.
CASSVAPDFTDTQYF
TGTGCCAGCAGCGTAGCTCCAGATTTCACAGATACGCAGTATTTT
>TRBJ1-6|TRBV5-6|TRBD1|once
CASSLDRGNSPLHF
TGTGCCAGCAGCTTGGACAGGGGAAATTCACCCCTCCACTTT
>TRBJ1-5|TRBV2|.|.
CASSNMGNQPQHF
TGTGCCAGCAGTAATATGGGGAATCAGCCCCAGCATTTT
>TRBJ1-5|TRBV7-2|.|.
CASSLERVGQPQHF
TGTGCCAGCAGCTTAGAGAGAGTGGGGCAGCCCCAGCATTTT
>TRBJ2-7|TRBV6-4|.|.
CASSGNVYPWEQYF
TGTGCCAGCAGTGGGAATGTCTACCCGTGGGAGCAGTACTTC
>TRBJ1-5|TRBV19|TRBD1|.
CASSIVQGSFDQPQHF
TGTGCCAGTAGTATAGTACAGGGGAGTTTCGATCAGCCCCAGCATTTT
>TRBJ2-7|TRBV2|TRBD2|.
CASSGGLGNEQYF
TGTGCCAGCAGTGGGGGACTAGGGAATGAGCAGTACTTC
>TRBJ1-2|TRBV6-5|.|.
CASRTGSREYGYTF
TGTGCCAGCAGGACAGGTTCGAGAGAATATGGCTACACCTTC
>TRBJ2-1|TRBV7-2|.|.
CASSRTGRGASGHNEQFF
TGTGCCAGCAGCCGCACGGGGAGGGGGGCTAGCGGCCACAATGAGCAGTTCTTC
>TRBJ1-5|TRBV19|TRBD1|.
CASSTGTGYSNQPQHF
TGTGCCAGTAGTACGGGGACAGGCTATAGCAATCAGCCCCAGCATTTT
>TRBJ2-1|TRBV14|.|.
CASSQKRRPRERFGDEQFF
TGTGCCAGCAGCCAAAAACGCCGCCCCAGGGAGAGGTTCGGAGATGAGCAGTTCTTC
>TRBJ2-5|TRBV7-9|.|.
CASSLSAEETQYF
TGTGCCAGCAGCTTATCAGCGGAAGAGACCCAGTACTTC
>TRBJ1-5|TRBV28|.|.
CASNAEGGLGPQHF
TGTGCCAGCAACGCAGAAGGGGGGTTGGGGCCCCAGCATTTT
>TRBJ2-1|TRBV7-2|TRBD1|.
CASSLVATGGNEQFF
TGTGCCAGCAGCTTAGTTGCGACAGGGGGGAATGAGCAGTTCTTC
>TRBJ2-6|TRBV2|TRBD1|.
CASSDGSSVRGPVLTF
TGTGCCAGCAGTGACGGCTCGTCGGTCAGGGGGCCCGTCCTGACTTTC
>TRBJ1-5|TRBV18|.|.
CASSPEMSQPQHF
TGTGCCAGTTCACCTGAAATGAGTCAGCCCCAGCATTTT
>TRBJ1-3|TRBV29-1|.|.
CSARSQGWDTIYF
TGCAGCGCGAGATCACAGGGTTGGGACACCATATATTTT
>TRBJ2-1|TRBV14|.|once
CASSQASVGEQFF
TGTGCCAGCAGCCAAGCCTCGGTGGGTGAGCAGTTCTTC
>TRBJ1-2|TRBV6-5|.|.
CASSYIRTNYGYTF
TGTGCCAGCAGTTACATAAGGACTAACTATGGCTACACCTTC
>TRBJ1-2|TRBV6-5|.|.
CASSRTAVVDGYTF
TGTGCCAGCAGTAGGACAGCCGTTGTGGATGGCTACACCTTC
>TRBJ1-1|TRBV2|.|.
CASKTSMNTEAFF
TGTGCCAGCAAGACCAGCATGAACACTGAAGCTTTCTTT
>TRBJ2-7|TRBV14|TRBD1|.
CASSQTGVGEQYF
TGTGCCAGCAGCCAGACAGGGGTAGGCGAGCAGTACTTC
>TRBJ1-2|TRBV7-2|.|.
CASSLEIRLGYTF
TGTGCCAGCAGCTTAGAGATTAGGTTAGGCTACACCTTC
>TRBJ1-1|TRBV28|.|.
CASSPWDGSNTEAFF
TGTGCCAGCAGTCCGTGGGACGGCTCGAACACTGAAGCTTTCTTT